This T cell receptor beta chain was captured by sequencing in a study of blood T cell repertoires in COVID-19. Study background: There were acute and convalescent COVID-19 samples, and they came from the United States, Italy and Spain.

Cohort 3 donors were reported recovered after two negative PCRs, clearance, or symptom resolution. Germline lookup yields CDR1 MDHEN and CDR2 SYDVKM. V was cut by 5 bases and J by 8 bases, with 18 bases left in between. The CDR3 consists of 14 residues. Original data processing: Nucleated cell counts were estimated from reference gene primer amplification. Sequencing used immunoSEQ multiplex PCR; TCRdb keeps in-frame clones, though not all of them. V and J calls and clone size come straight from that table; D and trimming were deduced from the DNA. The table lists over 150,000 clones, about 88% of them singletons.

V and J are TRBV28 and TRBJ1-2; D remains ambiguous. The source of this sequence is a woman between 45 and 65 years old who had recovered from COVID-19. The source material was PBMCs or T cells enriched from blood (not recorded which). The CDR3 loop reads CASSALRATGGYTF. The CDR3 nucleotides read TGTGCCAGCAGTGCCCTAAGGGCCACGGGGGGCTACACCTTC.